The 15 T cell receptor beta chains below come from one sample, sequenced in a study of vaccination effects on CD4 cells after COVID-19 (dated by TCRdb to 2021 to 2024). Library prep was done by the immunoSEQ multiplex PCR assay. TCRdb provides this immuneACCESS table in a form limited to in-frame rearrangements. Some clones are lacking; in checked studies, under half of them reflect an unresolved V gene, and why the rest are absent is not known. This sample has about 79,000 clones in its table, and roughly four fifths of those were observed once. In total, the top ten clones hold around 1.5% of the sample. In the ViraFEST assay, PBMC were stimulated with viral peptide pools, and antigen-specific CD4+ T cell clonotypes were then identified by expansion using TCR sequencing. After around 10 days of culture, CD4+ T cells were isolated with the EasySep CD4+ T cell isolation kit. Their antigens are not known.

The specimen comprised CD4+ T cells from PBMCs cultured with HCoV-229E spike peptides, sampled before COVID-19 vaccination. Taken with the paper, the label for cell subset or site translates to: HCoV-229E spike overlapping peptide pool stimulation. Receptors originate from a human donor who received a COVID-19 vaccine.

This clone came up once. This sequence joins TRBV3-1 (or the pseudogene TRBV3-2) and TRBJ2-3; TRBD2 might be the D (5 bases). Germline CDR1 and CDR2: LGHDT and YNNKEL (reference sequence). This CDR3 comprises 14 residues. Deletions cut 1 base from V and 1 base from J, with 6 bases between. In DNA, the CDR3 is TGTGCCAGCAGCCAAGGGCGGGGCACAGATACGCAGTATTTT. Its protein product is CASSQGRGTDTQYF.

There are a few counts of this clone. V usage is TRBV5-4 and J usage is TRBJ1-3, with D unresolved. The CDR3 is made up of 13 amino acids. Trimming left V 4 bases short and J 0 bases short, with 5 bases between. Germline V CDR1 and CDR2: SGHNT, YYREEE (reference sequence). CDR3 DNA sequence: TGTGCCAGCAGCACCTTCTCTGGAAACACCATATATTTT. Protein: CASSTFSGNTIYF.

This clone was counted only a few times. The chain has TRBV18 and TRBJ1-6; TRBD1 aligns across 9 bases. The CDR3 covers 15 residues. Germline-derived CDR1 and CDR2 are KGHSH and LQKENI. Germline trimming cut 6 bases from V and 7 bases from J; bases unmatched to any gene: 7. CDR3 in amino acids: CASSRDRVSNSPLHF. The CDR3 DNA reads as TGTGCCAGCTCCCGGGACAGGGTATCGAATTCACCCCTCCACTTT. Together with reference TRBV18 and TRBJ1-6, the CDR3 gives the full variable domain: NAGVMQNPRHLVRRRGQEARLRCSPMKGHSHVYWYRQLPEEGLKFMVYLQKENIIDESGMPKERFSAEFPKEGPSILRIQQVVRGDSAAYFCASSRDRVSNSPLHFGNGTRLTVT.

This clone showed up just a few times. This chain joins TRBV6-1 and TRBJ1-4; D is unclear. The CDR3 is 15 residues long. From germline, CDR1 is MNHNS and CDR2 SASEGT. V was clipped by 3 bases and J by 3 bases, with 11 bases between them. CDR3 in amino acids: CASSEIPGPNEKLFF. The CDR3 nucleotides are TGTGCCAGCAGTGAGATTCCGGGTCCTAATGAAAAACTGTTTTTT.

The J gene is TRBJ1-5, the V gene TRBV7-2; 10 positions agree with TRBD1. Germline V gives CDR1 SGHTA, CDR2 FQGNSA. The CDR3 totals 15 residues. V lost 3 bases, J lost 7 bases, and 6 bases stayed unmatched. Here the CDR3 DNA reads TGTGCCAGCAGCTTGTCCGGGACAGGGGTACAGCCCCAGCATTTT. This codes for CASSLSGTGVQPQHF.

The chain carries TRBV29-1 and TRBJ2-5; D gene unclear. CDR1 and CDR2 (germline): SQVTM, ANQGSEA. V gave up 1 base and J gave up 1 base, with 4 bases separating them. This CDR3 is 12 amino acids long. CDR3 nucleotides: TGCAGCGTTGAAGGAGTCCAAGAGACCCAGTACTTC. It codes for CSVEGVQETQYF.

The chain employs TRBV2 and TRBJ1-1, with D maybe TRBD1 (6 bases). CDR1 is SNHLY and CDR2 is FYNNEI in the germline V gene. The V end lost 6 bases, the J end lost 1 base, and 15 bases lay between the germline ends. This CDR3 is 15 amino acids long. The CDR3 spells CASRQWDTQNTEAFF. Written as DNA, the CDR3 is TGTGCCAGCAGGCAATGGGACACCCAGAACACTGAAGCTTTCTTT.

The table lists this clone with a count of one. The V gene is TRBV7-8, the J gene TRBJ2-1, with 14 nucleotides matching TRBD2. Germline V gives CDR1 SGHVS, CDR2 FQNEAQ. The CDR3 is 17 residues long. After removal of 5 bases from V and 3 bases from J, the junction contained 6 bases not matched to a gene. CDR3 sequence: CASSRRLAGGIYNEQFF. In DNA form, the CDR3 reads TGTGCCAGCAGCAGGAGACTAGCGGGGGGGATCTACAATGAGCAGTTCTTC.

The sample holds one count of this clone. V and J are TRBV5-1 and TRBJ1-4; a weak D match, TRBD1 (5 bases). V gave up 1 base and J gave up 5 bases, with 9 bases separating them. Germline-derived CDR1 and CDR2 are SGHRS and YFSETQ. The CDR3 spans 14 residues. Here the CDR3 reads CASSLQGTNEKLFF. The CDR3 nucleotides are TGCGCCAGCAGCTTGCAGGGTACGAATGAAAAACTGTTTTTT.

This chain links TRBV4-1 with TRBJ1-1; 9 bases are a match to TRBD1. Unmatched junction bases numbered 6, after V lost 1 base and J lost 3 bases. CDR1 MGHRA and CDR2 YSYEKL come from the germline V gene. The CDR3 has 16 amino acids. The CDR3 spells CASSQVRGQGDTEAFF. The CDR3 DNA follows: TGCGCCAGCAGCCAAGTACGGGGACAGGGAGACACTGAAGCTTTCTTT.

This clone was seen a few times. This chain connects TRBV5-5 to TRBJ2-1, with a weak D call TRBD1 (6 bases). In germline, CDR1 is SGHKS, CDR2 YYEKEE (reference sequence). The CDR3 is made up of 14 amino acids. V was trimmed by 3 bases and J by 4 bases, leaving 11 bases between them. CDR3 nucleotides: TGTGCCAGCAGCTCGGGACACGGATACAATGAGCAGTTCTTC. It encodes CASSSGHGYNEQFF.

The chain links TRBV7-2 to TRBJ2-1, with D tentatively TRBD2 (5 bases). Germline values: CDR1 SGHTA, CDR2 FQGNSA. The CDR3 runs to 15 residues. The germline V and J ends were trimmed by 5 bases and 4 bases, with 15 bases remaining between them. In DNA, the CDR3 is TGTGCCAGCAGCCCCCGGGGTCCGGGTTACAATGAGCAGTTCTTC. Translated, it gives CASSPRGPGYNEQFF.

The gene calls are TRBV9 and TRBJ2-2; tentatively, D is TRBD1 (6 bases). Trimming removed 0 bases at V and 2 bases at J, with 8 bases between. This CDR3 is built from 15 residues. Germline CDR1 and CDR2: SGDLS and YYNGEE. For the CDR3, the DNA is TGTGCCAGCAGCGTAGCAGGGACAAACACCGGGGAGCTGTTTTTT. Amino acids: CASSVAGTNTGELFF.

This clone has a single count. The rearrangement links TRBV4-1 to TRBJ2-2, with 9 bases lining up with TRBD2. The V gene's germline CDR1 is MGHRA and CDR2 YSYEKL. J gave up 3 bases and V 8 bases, and 10 bases lay outside the gene matches. The CDR3 runs 16 residues. The CDR3 DNA reads TGCGCCAGCGGAAGCAAGCGGGGGGATCACACCGGGGAGCTGTTTTTT. Protein product: CASGSKRGDHTGELFF.

The V call is TRBV2, the J call TRBJ2-7; 12 bases are a match to TRBD1. The CDR3 length is 18 residues. Trimming at V came to 6 bases and at J to 5 bases, leaving 17 bases not matched to a gene. Germline CDR1 is SNHLY and CDR2 is FYNNEI. CDR3 bases: TGTGCCAGCAGGGCCGGGACAGGGGGCTCTAGAAATCTGCACGAGCAGTACGTC. It codes for CASRAGTGGSRNLHEQYV.